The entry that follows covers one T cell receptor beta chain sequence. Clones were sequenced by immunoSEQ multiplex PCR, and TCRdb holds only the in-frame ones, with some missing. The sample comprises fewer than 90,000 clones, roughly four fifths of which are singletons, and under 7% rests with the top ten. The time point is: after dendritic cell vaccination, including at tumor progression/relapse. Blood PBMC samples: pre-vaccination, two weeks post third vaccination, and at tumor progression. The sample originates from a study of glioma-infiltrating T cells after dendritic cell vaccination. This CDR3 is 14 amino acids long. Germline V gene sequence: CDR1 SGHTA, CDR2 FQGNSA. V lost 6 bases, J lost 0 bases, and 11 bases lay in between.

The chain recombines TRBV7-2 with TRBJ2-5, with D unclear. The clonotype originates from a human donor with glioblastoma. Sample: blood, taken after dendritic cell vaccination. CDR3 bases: TGTGCCAGCAGGTCCCCAGGCAACCAAGAGACCCAGTACTTC. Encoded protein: CASRSPGNQETQYF.